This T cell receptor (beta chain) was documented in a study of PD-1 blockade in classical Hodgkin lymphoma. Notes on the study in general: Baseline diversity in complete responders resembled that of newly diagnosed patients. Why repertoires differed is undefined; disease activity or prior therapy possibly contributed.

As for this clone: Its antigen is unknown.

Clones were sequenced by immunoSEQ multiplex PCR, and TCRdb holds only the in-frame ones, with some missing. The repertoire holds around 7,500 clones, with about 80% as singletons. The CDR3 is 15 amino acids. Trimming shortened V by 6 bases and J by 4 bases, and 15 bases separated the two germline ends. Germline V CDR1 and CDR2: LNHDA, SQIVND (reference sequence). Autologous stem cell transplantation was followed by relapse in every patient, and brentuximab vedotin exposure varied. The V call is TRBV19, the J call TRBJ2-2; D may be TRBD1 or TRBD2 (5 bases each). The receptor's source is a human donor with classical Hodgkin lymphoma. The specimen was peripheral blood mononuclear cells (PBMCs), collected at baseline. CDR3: CASRNWDRLTGELFF. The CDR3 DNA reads TGTGCCAGTAGAAACTGGGACCGACTCACCGGGGAGCTGTTTTTT.